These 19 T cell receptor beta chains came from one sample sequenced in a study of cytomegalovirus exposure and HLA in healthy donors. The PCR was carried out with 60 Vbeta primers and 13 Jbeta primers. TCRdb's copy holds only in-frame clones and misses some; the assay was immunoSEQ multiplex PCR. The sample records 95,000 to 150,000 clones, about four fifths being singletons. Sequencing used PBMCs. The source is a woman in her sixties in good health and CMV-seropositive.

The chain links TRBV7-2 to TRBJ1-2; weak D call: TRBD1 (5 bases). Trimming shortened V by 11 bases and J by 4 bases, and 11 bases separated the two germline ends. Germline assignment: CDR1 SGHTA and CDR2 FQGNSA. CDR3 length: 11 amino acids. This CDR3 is CASGQGYGYTF. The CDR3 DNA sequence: TGTGCCTCCGGGCAGGGCTATGGCTACACCTTC.

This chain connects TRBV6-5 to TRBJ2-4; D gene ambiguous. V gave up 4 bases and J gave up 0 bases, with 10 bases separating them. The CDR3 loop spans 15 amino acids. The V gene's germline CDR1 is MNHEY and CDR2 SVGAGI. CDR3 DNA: TGTGCCAGCAGTTCTCCACGGTTAGCCAAAAACATTCAGTACTTC. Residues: CASSSPRLAKNIQYF.

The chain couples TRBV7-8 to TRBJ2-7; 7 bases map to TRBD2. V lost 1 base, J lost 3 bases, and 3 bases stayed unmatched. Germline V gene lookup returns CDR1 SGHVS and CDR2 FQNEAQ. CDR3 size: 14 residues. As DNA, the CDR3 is TGTGCCAGCAGCTTAGGGGCGGGGGTCTACGAGCAGTACTTC. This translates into CASSLGAGVYEQYF.

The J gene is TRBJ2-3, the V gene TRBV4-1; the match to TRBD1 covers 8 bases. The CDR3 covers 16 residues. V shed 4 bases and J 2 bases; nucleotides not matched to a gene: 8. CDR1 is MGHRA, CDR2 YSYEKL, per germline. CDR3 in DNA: TGCGCCAGCAGCCTAGGCGGGACAGGAGCCACAGATACGCAGTATTTT. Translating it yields CASSLGGTGATDTQYF.

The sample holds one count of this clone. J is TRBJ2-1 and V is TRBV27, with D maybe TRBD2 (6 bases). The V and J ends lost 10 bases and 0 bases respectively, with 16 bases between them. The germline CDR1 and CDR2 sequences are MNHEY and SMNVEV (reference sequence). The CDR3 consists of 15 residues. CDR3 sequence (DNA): TGTGCCACCTCTTTCCGGGGGAGCTCCTACAATGAGCAGTTCTTC. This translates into CATSFRGSSYNEQFF.

The CDR3 DNA reads as TGCGCCAGCAGCATCGCGGGGGGGAGCGGGGTCACAGATACGCAGTATTTT. Its translation is CASSIAGGSGVTDTQYF. The chain couples TRBV5-1 to TRBJ2-3, with 9 bases lining up with TRBD2. The junction had 11 bases not matched to a gene; V was cut back by 4 bases and J by 2 bases. Germline CDR1 SGHRS, CDR2 YFSETQ. The CDR3 consists of 17 residues.

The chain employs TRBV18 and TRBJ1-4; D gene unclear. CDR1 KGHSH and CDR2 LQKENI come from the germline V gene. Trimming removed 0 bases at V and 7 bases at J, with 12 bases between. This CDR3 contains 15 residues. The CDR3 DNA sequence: TGTGCCAGCTCACCACCTGAGAGTTTCGGTGAAAAACTGTTTTTT. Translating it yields CASSPPESFGEKLFF.

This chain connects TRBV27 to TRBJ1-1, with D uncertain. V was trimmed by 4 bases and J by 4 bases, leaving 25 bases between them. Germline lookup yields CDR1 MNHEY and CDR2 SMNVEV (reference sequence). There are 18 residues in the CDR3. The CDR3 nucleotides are TGTGCCAGCAGTTCTTCCGCGAAAAATCGGGGTTTGGGCACTGAAGCTTTCTTT. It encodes CASSSSAKNRGLGTEAFF.

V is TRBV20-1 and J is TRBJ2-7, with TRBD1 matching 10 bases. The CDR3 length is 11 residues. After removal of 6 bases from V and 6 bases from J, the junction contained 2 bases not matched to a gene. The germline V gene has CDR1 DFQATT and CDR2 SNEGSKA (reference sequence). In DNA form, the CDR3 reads TGCAGTGCCTGGACAGGGGGCGAGCAGTACTTC. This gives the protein CSAWTGGEQYF.

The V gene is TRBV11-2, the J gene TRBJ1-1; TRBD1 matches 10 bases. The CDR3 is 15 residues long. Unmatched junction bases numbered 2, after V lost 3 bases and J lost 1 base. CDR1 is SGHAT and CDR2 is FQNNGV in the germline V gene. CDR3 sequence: CASSFRTGGNTEAFF. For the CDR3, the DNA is TGTGCCAGCAGCTTTCGGACAGGGGGGAACACTGAAGCTTTCTTT.

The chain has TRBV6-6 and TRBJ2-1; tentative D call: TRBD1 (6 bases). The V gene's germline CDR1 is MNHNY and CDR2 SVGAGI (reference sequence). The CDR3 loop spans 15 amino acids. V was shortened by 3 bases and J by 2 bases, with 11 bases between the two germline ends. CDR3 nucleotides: TGTGCCAGCAGTTATCCGGCAGGGGCCTACAATGAGCAGTTCTTC. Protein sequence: CASSYPAGAYNEQFF.

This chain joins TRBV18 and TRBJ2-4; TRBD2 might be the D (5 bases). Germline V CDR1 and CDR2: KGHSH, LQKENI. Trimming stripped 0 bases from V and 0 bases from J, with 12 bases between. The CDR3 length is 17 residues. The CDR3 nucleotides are TGTGCCAGCTCACCACCGTCGGGAAATCTAGCCAAAAACATTCAGTACTTC. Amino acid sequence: CASSPPSGNLAKNIQYF.

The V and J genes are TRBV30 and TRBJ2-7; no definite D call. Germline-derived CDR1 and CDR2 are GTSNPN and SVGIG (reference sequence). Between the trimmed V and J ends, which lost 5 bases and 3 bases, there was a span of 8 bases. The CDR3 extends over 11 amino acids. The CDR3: CAWAYNYEQYF. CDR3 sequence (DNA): TGTGCCTGGGCCTATAACTACGAGCAGTACTTC.

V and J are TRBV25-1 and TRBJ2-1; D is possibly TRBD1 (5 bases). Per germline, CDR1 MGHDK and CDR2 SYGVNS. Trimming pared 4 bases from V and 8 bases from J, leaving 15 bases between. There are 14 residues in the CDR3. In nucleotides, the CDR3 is TGTGCCAGCAGTGGGTGGGGCTTCAAGGATGAGCAGTTCTTC. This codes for CASSGWGFKDEQFF.

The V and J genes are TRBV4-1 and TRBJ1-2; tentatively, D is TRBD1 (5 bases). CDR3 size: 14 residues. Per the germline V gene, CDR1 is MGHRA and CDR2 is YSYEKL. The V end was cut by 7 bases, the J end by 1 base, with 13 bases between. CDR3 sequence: CASTSTVLNYGYTF. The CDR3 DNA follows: TGCGCCAGCACCTCGACAGTCCTTAACTATGGCTACACCTTC.

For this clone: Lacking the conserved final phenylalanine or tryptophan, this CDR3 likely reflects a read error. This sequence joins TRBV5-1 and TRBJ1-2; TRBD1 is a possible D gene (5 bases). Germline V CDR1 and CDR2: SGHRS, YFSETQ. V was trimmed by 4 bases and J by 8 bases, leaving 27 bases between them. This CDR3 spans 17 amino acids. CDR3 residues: CASSHLATTGTREGYTS. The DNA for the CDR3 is TGCGCCAGCAGCCATCTCGCTACTACAGGAACCCGCGAAGGCTACACCTCC.

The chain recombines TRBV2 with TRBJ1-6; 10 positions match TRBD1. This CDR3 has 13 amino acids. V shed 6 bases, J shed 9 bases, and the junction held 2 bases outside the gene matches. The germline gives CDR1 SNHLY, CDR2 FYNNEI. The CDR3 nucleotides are TGTGCCAGCAGGGACAGGGGGAGTTCACCCCTCCACTTT. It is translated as CASRDRGSSPLHF.

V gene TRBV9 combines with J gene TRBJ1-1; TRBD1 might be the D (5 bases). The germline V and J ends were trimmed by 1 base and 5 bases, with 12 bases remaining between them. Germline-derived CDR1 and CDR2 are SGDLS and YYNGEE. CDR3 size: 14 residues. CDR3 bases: TGTGCCAGCAGCGTACGGGCCCAGGGAACTGAAGCTTTCTTT. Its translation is CASSVRAQGTEAFF.

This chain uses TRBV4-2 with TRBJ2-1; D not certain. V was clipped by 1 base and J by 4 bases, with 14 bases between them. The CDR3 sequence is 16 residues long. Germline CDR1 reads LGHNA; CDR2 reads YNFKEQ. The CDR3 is CASSQVAAAKYNEQFF. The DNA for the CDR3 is TGTGCCAGCAGCCAAGTGGCGGCAGCGAAATACAATGAGCAGTTCTTC.